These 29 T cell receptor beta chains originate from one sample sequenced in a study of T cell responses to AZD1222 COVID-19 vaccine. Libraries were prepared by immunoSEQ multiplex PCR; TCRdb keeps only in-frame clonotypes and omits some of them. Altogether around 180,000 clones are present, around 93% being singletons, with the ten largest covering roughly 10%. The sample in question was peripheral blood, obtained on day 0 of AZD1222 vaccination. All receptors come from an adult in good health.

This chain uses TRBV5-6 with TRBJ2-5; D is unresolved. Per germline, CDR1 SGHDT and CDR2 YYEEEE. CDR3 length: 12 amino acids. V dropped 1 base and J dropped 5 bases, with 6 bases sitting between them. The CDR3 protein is CASSLTGETQYF. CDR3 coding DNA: TGTGCCAGCAGCTTGACCGGGGAGACCCAGTACTTC.

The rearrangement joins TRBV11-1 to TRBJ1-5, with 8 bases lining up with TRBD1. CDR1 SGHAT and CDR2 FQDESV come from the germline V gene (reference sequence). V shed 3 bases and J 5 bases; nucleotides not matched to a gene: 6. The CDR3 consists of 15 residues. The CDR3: CASSFSRQGYQPQHF. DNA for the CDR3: TGTGCCAGCAGCTTTAGCCGACAGGGGTATCAGCCCCAGCATTTT.

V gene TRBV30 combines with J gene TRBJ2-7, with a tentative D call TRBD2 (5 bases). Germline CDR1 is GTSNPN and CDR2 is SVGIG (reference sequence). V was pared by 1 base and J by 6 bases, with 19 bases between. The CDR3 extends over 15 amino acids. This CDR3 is CAWSASLVASGEQYF. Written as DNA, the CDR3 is TGTGCCTGGAGTGCGTCACTAGTGGCCTCGGGCGAGCAGTACTTC.

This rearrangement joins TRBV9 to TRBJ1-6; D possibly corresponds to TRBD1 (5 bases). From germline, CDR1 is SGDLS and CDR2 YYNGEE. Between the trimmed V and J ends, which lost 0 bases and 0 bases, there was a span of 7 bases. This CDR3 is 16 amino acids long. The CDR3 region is CASSVAGTSYNSPLHF. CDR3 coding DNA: TGTGCCAGCAGCGTAGCGGGGACCTCCTATAATTCACCCCTCCACTTT. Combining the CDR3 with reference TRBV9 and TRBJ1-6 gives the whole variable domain DSGVTQTPKHLITATGQRVTLRCSPRSGDLSVYWYQQSLDQGLQFLIQYYNGEERAKGNILERFSAQQFPDLHSELNLSSLELGDSALYFCASSVAGTSYNSPLHFGNGTRLTVT.

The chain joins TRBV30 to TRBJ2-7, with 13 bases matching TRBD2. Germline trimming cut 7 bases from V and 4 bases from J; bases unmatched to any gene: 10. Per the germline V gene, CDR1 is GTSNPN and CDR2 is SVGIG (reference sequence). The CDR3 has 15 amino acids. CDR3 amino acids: CASRTSGRRGYEQYF. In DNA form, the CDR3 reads TGTGCCTCGAGGACTAGCGGGAGAAGGGGTTACGAGCAGTACTTC.

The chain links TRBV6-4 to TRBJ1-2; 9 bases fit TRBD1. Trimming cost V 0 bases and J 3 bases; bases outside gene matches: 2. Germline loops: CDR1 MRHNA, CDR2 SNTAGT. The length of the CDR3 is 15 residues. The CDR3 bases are TGTGCCAGCAGTGACTCGGGGACAGGGTACTATGGCTACACCTTC. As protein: CASSDSGTGYYGYTF.

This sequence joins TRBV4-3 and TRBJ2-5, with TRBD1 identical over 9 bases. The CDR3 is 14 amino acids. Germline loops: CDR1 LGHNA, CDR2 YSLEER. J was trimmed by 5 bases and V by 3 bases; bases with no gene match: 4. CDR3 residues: CASSQTGGRETQYF. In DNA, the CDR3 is TGCGCCAGCAGCCAGACAGGGGGTAGGGAGACCCAGTACTTC.

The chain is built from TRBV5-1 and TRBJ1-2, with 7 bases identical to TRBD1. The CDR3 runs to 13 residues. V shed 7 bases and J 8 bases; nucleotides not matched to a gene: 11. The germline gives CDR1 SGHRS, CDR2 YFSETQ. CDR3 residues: CASGPGQRPGYTF. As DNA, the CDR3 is TGCGCCAGCGGTCCGGGACAGAGGCCCGGCTACACCTTC.

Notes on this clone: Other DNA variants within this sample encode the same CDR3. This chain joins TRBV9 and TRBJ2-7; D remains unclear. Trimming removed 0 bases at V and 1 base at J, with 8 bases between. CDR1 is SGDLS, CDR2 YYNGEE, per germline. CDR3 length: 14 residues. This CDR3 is CASSVDLGSYEQYF. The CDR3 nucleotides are TGTGCCAGCAGCGTAGACCTGGGATCCTACGAGCAGTACTTC.

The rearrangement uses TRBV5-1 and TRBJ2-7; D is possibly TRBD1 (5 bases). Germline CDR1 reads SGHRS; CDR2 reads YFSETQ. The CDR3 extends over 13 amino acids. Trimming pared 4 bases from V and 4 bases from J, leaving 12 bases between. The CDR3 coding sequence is TGCGCCAGCAGCCAGGACACTTATTACGAGCAGTACTTC. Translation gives CASSQDTYYEQYF.

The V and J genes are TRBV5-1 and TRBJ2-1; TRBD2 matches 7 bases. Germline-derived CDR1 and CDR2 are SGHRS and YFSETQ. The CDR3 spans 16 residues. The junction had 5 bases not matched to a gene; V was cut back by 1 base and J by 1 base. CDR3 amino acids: CASSLLASGSYNEQFF. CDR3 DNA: TGCGCCAGCAGCTTGTTGGCTAGCGGTTCCTACAATGAGCAGTTCTTC.

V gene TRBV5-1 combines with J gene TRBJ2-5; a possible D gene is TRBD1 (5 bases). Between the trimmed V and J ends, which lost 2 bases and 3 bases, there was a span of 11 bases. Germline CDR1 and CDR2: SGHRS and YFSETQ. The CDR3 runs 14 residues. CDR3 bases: TGCGCCAGCAGCTTAAGTAGGGGCGAAGAGACCCAGTACTTC. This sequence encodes CASSLSRGEETQYF.

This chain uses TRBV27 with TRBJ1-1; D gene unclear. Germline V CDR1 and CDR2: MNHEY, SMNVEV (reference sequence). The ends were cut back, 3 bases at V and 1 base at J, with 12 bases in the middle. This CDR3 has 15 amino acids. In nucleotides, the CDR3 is TGTGCCAGCAGTTTCGCGGGTATCGGGAACACTGAAGCTTTCTTT. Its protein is CASSFAGIGNTEAFF.

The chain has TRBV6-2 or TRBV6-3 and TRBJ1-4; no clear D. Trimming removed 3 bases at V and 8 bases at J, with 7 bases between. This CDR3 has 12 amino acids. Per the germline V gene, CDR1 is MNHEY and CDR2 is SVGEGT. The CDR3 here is CASSYGEEKLFF. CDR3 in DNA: TGTGCCAGCAGTTATGGGGAGGAAAAACTGTTTTTT.

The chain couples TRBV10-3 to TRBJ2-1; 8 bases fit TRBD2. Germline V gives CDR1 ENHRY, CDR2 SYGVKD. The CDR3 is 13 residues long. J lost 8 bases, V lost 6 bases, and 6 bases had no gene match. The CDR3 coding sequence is TGTGCCATCAGGCTGGGACTAGGCCATGAGCAGTTCTTC. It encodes CAIRLGLGHEQFF.

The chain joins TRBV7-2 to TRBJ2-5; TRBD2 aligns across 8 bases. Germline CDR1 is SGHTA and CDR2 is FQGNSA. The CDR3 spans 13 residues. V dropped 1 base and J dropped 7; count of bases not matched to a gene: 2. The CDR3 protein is CASSLDSGVTQYF. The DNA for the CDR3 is TGTGCCAGCAGCTTAGATAGCGGGGTGACCCAGTACTTC.

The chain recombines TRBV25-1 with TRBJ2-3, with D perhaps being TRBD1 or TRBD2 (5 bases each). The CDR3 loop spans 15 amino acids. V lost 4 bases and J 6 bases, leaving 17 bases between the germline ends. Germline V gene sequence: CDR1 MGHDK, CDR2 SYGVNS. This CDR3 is CASSALGKGEDTQYF. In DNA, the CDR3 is TGTGCCAGCAGTGCCCTAGGGAAAGGGGAGGATACGCAGTATTTT.

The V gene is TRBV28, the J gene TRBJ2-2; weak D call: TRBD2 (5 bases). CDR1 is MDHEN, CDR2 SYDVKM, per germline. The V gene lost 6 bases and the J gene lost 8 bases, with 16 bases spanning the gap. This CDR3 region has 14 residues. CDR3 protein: CASSDVVRVGELFF. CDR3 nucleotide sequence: TGTGCCAGCAGCGACGTGGTGCGGGTGGGGGAGCTGTTTTTT.

The CDR3: CASSESRVGQFF. CDR3 nucleotides: TGCGCCAGCAGTGAGTCGCGTGTTGGGCAGTTCTTC. The J gene is TRBJ2-1, the V gene TRBV10-1; D gene unclear. The V gene lost 0 bases and the J gene lost 12 bases, with 9 bases spanning the gap. Germline values: CDR1 WNHNN, CDR2 SYGVQD (reference sequence). The CDR3 loop spans 12 amino acids.

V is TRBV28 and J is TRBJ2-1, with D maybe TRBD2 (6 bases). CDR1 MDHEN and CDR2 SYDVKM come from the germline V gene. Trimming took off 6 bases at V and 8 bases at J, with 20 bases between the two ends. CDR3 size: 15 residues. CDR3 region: CASSPTSTRRDEQFF. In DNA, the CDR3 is TGTGCCAGCAGCCCCACTAGCACTCGTCGCGATGAGCAGTTCTTC.

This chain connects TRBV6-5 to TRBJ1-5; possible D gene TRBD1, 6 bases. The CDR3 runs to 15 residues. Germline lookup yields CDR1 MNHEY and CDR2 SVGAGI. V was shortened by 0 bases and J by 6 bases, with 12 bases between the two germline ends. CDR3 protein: CASSYSKGGGQPQHF. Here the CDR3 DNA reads TGTGCCAGCAGTTACTCGAAAGGGGGAGGTCAGCCCCAGCATTTT.

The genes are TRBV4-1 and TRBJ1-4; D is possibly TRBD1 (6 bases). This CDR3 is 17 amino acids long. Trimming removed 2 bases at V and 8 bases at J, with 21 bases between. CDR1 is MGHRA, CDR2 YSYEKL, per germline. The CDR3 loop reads CASSQNLGGGDREKLFF. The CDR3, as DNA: TGCGCCAGCAGCCAAAATCTTGGAGGGGGTGATCGGGAAAAACTGTTTTTT.

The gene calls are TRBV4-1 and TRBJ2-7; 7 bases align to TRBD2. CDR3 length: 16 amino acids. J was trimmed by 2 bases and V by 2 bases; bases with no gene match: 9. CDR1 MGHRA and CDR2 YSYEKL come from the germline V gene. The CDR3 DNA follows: TGCGCCAGCAGCCAATTAATGGCTAGCGGTGCCTACGAGCAGTACTTC. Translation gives CASSQLMASGAYEQYF.

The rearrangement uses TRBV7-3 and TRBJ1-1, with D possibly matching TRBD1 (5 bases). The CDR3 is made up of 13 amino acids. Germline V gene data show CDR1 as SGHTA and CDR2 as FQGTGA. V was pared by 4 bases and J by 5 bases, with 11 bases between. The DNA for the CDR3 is TGTGCCAGCAGCTGGGGGGGAGTGACTGAAGCTTTCTTT. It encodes CASSWGGVTEAFF.

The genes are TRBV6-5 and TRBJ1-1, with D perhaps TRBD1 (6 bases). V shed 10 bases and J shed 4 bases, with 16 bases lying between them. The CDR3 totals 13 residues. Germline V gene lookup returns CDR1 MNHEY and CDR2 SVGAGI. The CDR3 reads CAIYGGAFTEAFF. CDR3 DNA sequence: TGTGCCATCTACGGGGGGGCGTTCACTGAAGCTTTCTTT.

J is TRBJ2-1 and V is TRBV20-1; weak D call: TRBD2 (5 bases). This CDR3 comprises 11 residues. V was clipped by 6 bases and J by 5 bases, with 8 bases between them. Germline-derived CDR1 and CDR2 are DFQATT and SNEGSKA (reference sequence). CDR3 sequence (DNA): TGCAGTGCAAGGACTGACAATGAGCAGTTCTTC. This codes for CSARTDNEQFF.

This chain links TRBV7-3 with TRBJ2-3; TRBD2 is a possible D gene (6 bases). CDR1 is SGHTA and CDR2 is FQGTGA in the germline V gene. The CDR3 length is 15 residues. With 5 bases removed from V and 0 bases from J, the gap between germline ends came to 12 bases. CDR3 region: CASSPRESSTDTQYF. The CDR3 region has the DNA TGTGCCAGCAGCCCTCGGGAGAGTAGCACAGATACGCAGTATTTT.

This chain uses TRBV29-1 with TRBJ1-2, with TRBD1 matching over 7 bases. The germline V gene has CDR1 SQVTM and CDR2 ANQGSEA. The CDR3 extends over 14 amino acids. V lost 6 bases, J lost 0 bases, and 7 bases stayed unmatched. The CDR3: CSVTGRLANYGYTF. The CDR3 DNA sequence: TGCAGCGTGACAGGGCGATTAGCTAACTATGGCTACACCTTC.

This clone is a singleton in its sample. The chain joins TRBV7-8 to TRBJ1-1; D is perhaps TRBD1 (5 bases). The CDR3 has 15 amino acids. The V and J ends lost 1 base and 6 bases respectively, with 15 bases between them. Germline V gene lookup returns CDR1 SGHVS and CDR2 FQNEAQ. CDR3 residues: CASSLVDRGRAEAFF. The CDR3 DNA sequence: TGTGCCAGCAGCTTAGTGGACCGGGGGAGAGCTGAAGCTTTCTTT.